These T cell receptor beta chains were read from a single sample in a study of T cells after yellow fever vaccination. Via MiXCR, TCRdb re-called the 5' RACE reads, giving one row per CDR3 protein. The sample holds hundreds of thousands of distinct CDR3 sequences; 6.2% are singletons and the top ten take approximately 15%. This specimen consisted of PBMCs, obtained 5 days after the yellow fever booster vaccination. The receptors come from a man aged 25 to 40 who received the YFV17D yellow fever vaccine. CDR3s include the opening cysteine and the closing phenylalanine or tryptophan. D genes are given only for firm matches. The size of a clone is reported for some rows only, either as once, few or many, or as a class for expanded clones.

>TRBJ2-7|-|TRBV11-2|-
CASSLTQVFSYEQYF
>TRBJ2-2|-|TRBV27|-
CASRHDTYTGELFF
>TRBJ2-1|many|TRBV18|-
CASSNAVEQFF
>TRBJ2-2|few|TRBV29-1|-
CSGGHLYGGELFF
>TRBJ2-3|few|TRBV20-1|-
CSARKDSSTDTQYF
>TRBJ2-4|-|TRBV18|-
CASSTSYIQYF
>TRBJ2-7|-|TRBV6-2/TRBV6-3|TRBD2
CASSLAGGGSYEQYF
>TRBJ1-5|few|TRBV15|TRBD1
CATSRDQGGQPQHF
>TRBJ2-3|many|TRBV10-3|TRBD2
CAIKAGGPADTQYF
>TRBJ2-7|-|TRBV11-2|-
CASRRTVGEQYF
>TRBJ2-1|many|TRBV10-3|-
CAISESSGWFEQFF
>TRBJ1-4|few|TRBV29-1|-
CSVGGGGATNEKLFF
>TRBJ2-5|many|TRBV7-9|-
CASGRGNREGKTQYF
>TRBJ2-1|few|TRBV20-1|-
CSARAGTVDEQFF
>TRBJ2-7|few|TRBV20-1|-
CSAQTSLRSQQYF
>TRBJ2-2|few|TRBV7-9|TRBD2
CASSLLADETGELFF
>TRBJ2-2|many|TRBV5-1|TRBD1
CASSSDRSTTGELFF
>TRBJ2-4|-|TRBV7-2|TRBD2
CASSLGLAGVLKYF